The 26 T cell receptor beta chains listed next were all sequenced from one sample in a study of Graves' ophthalmopathy and Graves' hyperthyroidism. The authors amplified TCR beta CDR3 regions from RNA transcripts. First-round RT-PCR with HTBI primers preceded a second-round multiplex PCR. One entry per CDR3 protein, called by TCRdb with MiXCR from the multiplex PCR reads. The sample lists 300,000 to 400,000 distinct CDR3 sequences, roughly a sixth occurring once. The sample comprised peripheral blood. The origin of the receptors is an adult man with Graves' ophthalmopathy.

This clonotype was detected many times. The chain links TRBV6-5 to TRBJ2-7; the D is unclear. In germline, CDR1 is MNHEY, CDR2 SVGAGI. This CDR3 has 14 amino acids. The V gene lost 0 bases and the J gene lost 3 bases, with 9 bases spanning the gap. The CDR3 loop reads CASSYSQDGYEQYF. The CDR3 coding sequence is TGTGCCAGCAGTTACTCTCAGGACGGCTACGAGCAGTACTTC.

Regarding this clonotype: This CDR3 fails to terminate in the conserved phenylalanine or tryptophan, so it likely reflects a read error. V gene TRBV3-1 combines with J gene TRBJ2-7; possibly TRBD2 for D (5 bases). The CDR3 contains 15 residues. The V end lost 1 base, the J end lost 2 bases, and 12 bases lay between the germline ends. Per germline, CDR1 LGHDT and CDR2 YNNKEL (reference sequence). CDR3 in DNA: TGTGCCAGCAGCCAAGGGTCTCTAGCTACCTACGAGCAGTACATC. It yields the protein CASSQGSLATYEQYI.

This clonotype was observed at least ten times. This chain joins TRBV20-1 and TRBJ2-7; D possibly corresponds to TRBD1 (5 bases). V was cut by 3 bases and J by 4 bases, with 13 bases left in between. Germline V gene data show CDR1 as DFQATT and CDR2 as SNEGSKA (reference sequence). The CDR3 totals 13 residues. The CDR3 is CSASRVGEYEQYF. The CDR3 bases are TGCAGTGCTAGTAGGGTAGGGGAATACGAGCAGTACTTC.

The CDR3 coding sequence is TGTGCCAGCAGTGGGGACACCCTGGGAGAGACCCAGTACTTC. It translates to CASSGDTLGETQYF. The rearrangement joins TRBV2 to TRBJ2-5; possible D gene TRBD1, 6 bases. In germline, CDR1 is SNHLY, CDR2 FYNNEI. CDR3 size: 14 residues. With 4 bases removed from V and 4 bases from J, the gap between germline ends came to 13 bases.

This clonotype has a count of ten or more. V is TRBV12-3 or TRBV12-4 and J is TRBJ1-1, with unresolved D. V was shortened by 2 bases and J by 4 bases, with 8 bases between the two germline ends. The CDR3 has 13 amino acids. DNA of the CDR3: TGTGCCAGCAGTTTATCAGGAGCCACTGAAGCTTTCTTT. This encodes CASSLSGATEAFF.

This clonotype has ten or more counts. The CDR3 is CASSLGSGYEQYF. The CDR3 coding sequence is TGTGCCAGCAGCTTAGGTTCGGGTTACGAGCAGTACTTC. The V and J genes are TRBV7-3 and TRBJ2-7; D remains ambiguous. The CDR3 covers 13 residues. Trimming cost V 2 bases and J 4 bases, with 9 bases left between them. The germline CDR1 and CDR2 sequences are SGHTA and FQGTGA.

This clonotype was seen many times. The V gene is TRBV30, the J gene TRBJ1-1; D gene ambiguous. Trimming shortened V by 3 bases and J by 9 bases, and 17 bases separated the two germline ends. CDR3 length: 13 amino acids. In germline, CDR1 is GTSNPN, CDR2 SVGIG (reference sequence). The CDR3 spells CAWSPGVATQAFF. CDR3 nucleotides: TGTGCCTGGAGCCCCGGCGTAGCAACCCAAGCTTTCTTT. The entire variable domain, with the rest obtained from reference TRBV30 and TRBJ1-1, is as follows: SQTIHQWPATLVQPVGSPLSLECTVEGTSNPNLYWYRQAAGRGLQLLFYSVGIGQISSEVPQNLSASRPQDRQFILSSKKLLLSDSGFYLCAWSPGVATQAFFGQGTRLTVV.

In the case of this clonotype: A junction boundary mismatches the germline segment, possibly from a read error. The gene calls are TRBV2 and TRBJ2-5; tentatively, D is TRBD2 (5 bases). Germline CDR1 SNHLY, CDR2 FYNNEI. The CDR3 spans 13 residues. CDR3 sequence (DNA): TGTGCCAGCAATTCCCCGGGATGGCAGACTCAGTACTTC. Translation gives CASNSPGWQTQYF.

This clonotype has a count of ten or more. This chain's CDR3 is CASKAWETEAFF. CDR3 nucleotides: TGTGCCAGCAAGGCCTGGGAGACTGAAGCTTTCTTT. The chain recombines TRBV6-5 with TRBJ1-1; D is unclear. CDR1 MNHEY and CDR2 SVGAGI come from the germline V gene. The CDR3 totals 12 residues. The V gene lost 7 bases and the J gene lost 5 bases, with 11 bases spanning the gap.

This clonotype occurred many times. The CDR3 region has the DNA TGCGCCAGCAGCCGACTAGCGGGGGTTGAGGAGCAGTACTTC. Translated, it gives CASSRLAGVEEQYF. The chain uses TRBV5-1 and TRBJ2-7; 12 bases map to TRBD2. Unmatched junction bases numbered 6, after V lost 4 bases and J lost 7 bases. Germline V lookup: CDR1 SGHRS, CDR2 YFSETQ. The CDR3 is made up of 14 amino acids.

Many counts were recorded for this clonotype. The chain joins TRBV19 to TRBJ2-2; 11 nucleotides line up with TRBD2. Germline V CDR1 and CDR2: LNHDA, SQIVND (reference sequence). Trimming took 5 bases from V and 5 from J; bases not matched to a gene: 22. The CDR3 runs 21 residues. The CDR3 region has the DNA TGTGCCAGTAGTCCCATCCGCCCCGGGACTAGCGGAGGGGTATGGACCGGGGAGCTGTTTTTT. As protein: CASSPIRPGTSGGVWTGELFF.

This clonotype was seen many times. The chain joins TRBV12-3 or TRBV12-4 to TRBJ2-7; 8 bases map to TRBD1. J gave up 2 bases and V 5 bases, and 2 bases lay outside the gene matches. The CDR3 runs to 13 residues. In DNA form, the CDR3 reads TGTGCCAGCAGTGTACAGGGGGCCTACGAGCAGTACTTC. It is translated as CASSVQGAYEQYF.

The chain is built from TRBV7-2 and TRBJ2-7, with 10 bases that match TRBD2. CDR3 length equals 15 residues. The germline V gene has CDR1 SGHTA and CDR2 FQGNSA. V shed 2 bases, J shed 5 bases, and the junction held 6 bases outside the gene matches. The CDR3 DNA follows: TGTGCCAGCAGCTTAATGCTAGCGGGAGCCAACGAGCAGTACTTC. It codes for CASSLMLAGANEQYF.

This clonotype was observed a few times. J is TRBJ2-5 and V is TRBV19; 9 nucleotides align to TRBD1. TRBJ2-1 explains the end of the DNA better; the J call may be wrong. CDR1 is LNHDA, CDR2 SQIVND, per germline (reference sequence). This CDR3 contains 15 residues. The CDR3 region is CASSLTGGTNNEQFF. The CDR3 DNA reads as TGTGCCAGTAGTCTAACAGGGGGCACAAACAATGAGCAGTTCTTC.

This clonotype was seen ten or more times. The chain has TRBV5-5 and TRBJ2-7, with D possibly matching TRBD2 (6 bases). Germline CDR1 and CDR2: SGHKS and YYEKEE (reference sequence). Trimming stripped 1 base from V and 6 bases from J, with 14 bases between. The CDR3 has 14 amino acids. In DNA form, the CDR3 reads TGTGCCAGCAGCTTGTTGCGGGAAATGGGCGAGCAGTACTTC. It is translated as CASSLLREMGEQYF.

This clonotype was counted many times. This chain uses TRBV27 with TRBJ1-1, with D unclear. The germline CDR1 and CDR2 sequences are MNHEY and SMNVEV (reference sequence). The CDR3 runs 13 residues. Trimming took 7 bases from V and 1 from J, leaving 10 bases between them. DNA of the CDR3: TGTGCCAGCAAGAAGGGTACGAACACTGAAGCTTTCTTT. It encodes CASKKGTNTEAFF.

This clonotype was recorded at least ten times. This chain links TRBV30 with TRBJ1-1; TRBD1 might be the D (6 bases). The germline CDR1 and CDR2 sequences are GTSNPN and SVGIG (reference sequence). Deletions cut 0 bases from V and 1 base from J, with 24 bases between. The CDR3 is 19 amino acids. The CDR3 sequence is CAWSVFTYGGQITNTEAFF. The CDR3 region has the DNA TGTGCCTGGAGTGTTTTTACTTATGGGGGGCAGATAACGAACACTGAAGCTTTCTTT.

The V call is TRBV27, the J call TRBJ1-2, with 8 bases identical to TRBD1. The CDR3 has 15 amino acids. The trim removed 3 bases at V and 6 bases at J, leaving 9 bases unmatched. Germline V gene sequence: CDR1 MNHEY, CDR2 SMNVEV (reference sequence). CDR3 amino acids: CASSFARTGSHGYTF. The CDR3 nucleotides are TGTGCCAGCAGTTTTGCAAGGACAGGGAGCCATGGCTACACCTTC.

This clonotype was recorded many times. V usage is TRBV28 and J usage is TRBJ2-7; 10 positions match TRBD1. Germline V gene lookup returns CDR1 MDHEN and CDR2 SYDVKM. Losses at the gene ends were 6 bases for V and 2 bases for J; bases not matched to a gene: 13. The CDR3 extends over 17 amino acids. The CDR3 spells CASSTMVRDRGTYEQYF. As DNA, the CDR3 is TGTGCCAGCAGCACTATGGTCCGGGACAGGGGCACCTACGAGCAGTACTTC. Based on the CDR3 plus reference TRBV28 and TRBJ2-7, the full variable domain is DVKVTQSSRYLVKRTGEKVFLECVQDMDHENMFWYRQDPGLGLRLIYFSYDVKMKEKGDIPEGYSVSREKKERFSLILESASTNQTSMYLCASSTMVRDRGTYEQYFGPGTRLTVT.

This clonotype was counted many times. This chain joins TRBV5-1 and TRBJ2-5; no firm D call. The CDR3 loop spans 14 amino acids. Germline V gene data show CDR1 as SGHRS and CDR2 as YFSETQ. The germline V and J ends were trimmed by 0 bases and 3 bases, with 9 bases remaining between them. The DNA of the CDR3 is TGCGCCAGCAGCTTGGGGCAGGCAAAAGAGACCCAGTACTTC. Protein sequence: CASSLGQAKETQYF.

The rearrangement uses TRBV11-2 and TRBJ1-1, with D uncertain. The germline CDR1 and CDR2 sequences are SGHAT and FQNNGV. The CDR3 totals 16 residues. Trimming removed 2 bases at V and 0 bases at J, with 13 bases between. The CDR3 is CASSLLGAGMNTEAFF. The CDR3, as DNA: TGTGCCAGCAGCTTATTGGGTGCTGGGATGAACACTGAAGCTTTCTTT.

This clonotype was counted ten times or more. The V gene is TRBV5-1, the J gene TRBJ2-2, with D perhaps TRBD1 or TRBD2 (5 bases each). V was cut by 7 bases and J by 5 bases, with 15 bases left in between. Germline V CDR1 and CDR2: SGHRS, YFSETQ. The CDR3 loop spans 14 amino acids. CDR3 sequence reads: CASGRDGVTGELFF. DNA of the CDR3: TGCGCCAGCGGACGGGACGGCGTTACCGGGGAGCTGTTTTTT.

This clonotype was recorded many times. This rearrangement joins TRBV30 to TRBJ1-2; D unresolved. This CDR3 has 13 residues. With 1 base removed from V and 2 bases from J, the gap between germline ends came to 8 bases. The germline CDR1 and CDR2 sequences are GTSNPN and SVGIG (reference sequence). The CDR3 DNA sequence: TGTGCCTGGAGTGCAACACAGAACTATGGCTACACCTTC. Its translation is CAWSATQNYGYTF.

This clonotype was observed a few times. The chain combines TRBV2 with TRBJ2-7, with D perhaps TRBD2 (5 bases). Deletions cut 7 bases from V and 5 bases from J, with 18 bases between. Per germline, CDR1 SNHLY and CDR2 FYNNEI. This CDR3 comprises 14 residues. The CDR3, as DNA: TGTGCCAGCAAACGGGGATTACACACGGACGAGCAGTACTTC. Residues: CASKRGLHTDEQYF.

In its sample, this clonotype was seen many times. V usage is TRBV20-1 and J usage is TRBJ1-1, with D perhaps matching TRBD1 (5 bases). V lost 4 bases and J lost 0, with 15 bases in between. CDR1 DFQATT and CDR2 SNEGSKA come from the germline V gene (reference sequence). There are 15 residues in the CDR3. For the CDR3, the DNA is TGCAGTGCTAAGGGCAGGGCAGTAATGAACACTGAAGCTTTCTTT. This translates into CSAKGRAVMNTEAFF.

This clonotype was observed many times. This chain connects TRBV7-2 to TRBJ1-6; no firm D call. V was shortened by 1 base and J by 0 bases, with 4 bases between the two germline ends. The CDR3 totals 15 residues. CDR1 is SGHTA and CDR2 is FQGNSA in the germline V gene. This CDR3 reads CASSLVVSYNSPLHF. The CDR3 DNA follows: TGTGCCAGCAGCTTAGTAGTCTCCTATAATTCACCCCTCCACTTT.